This TCR beta chain was identified during a study of blood T cell repertoires in COVID-19. Authors' processing steps: Scientists estimated how many nucleated cells there were by amplifying reference gene primers. The assay was immunoSEQ multiplex PCR, and TCRdb's table has in-frame clones only and misses some. V and J calls and clone size are those listed in that table; D and trimming were worked out from the DNA. The sample lists around 46,000 clones; around nine tenths were seen once. V was shortened by 1 base and J by 2 bases, with 7 bases between the two germline ends. The germline gives CDR1 MNHNY, CDR2 SVGAGI (reference sequence). The CDR3 runs to 14 residues.

The sequenced material came from peripheral blood. The chain is built from TRBV6-6 and TRBJ2-3; perhaps TRBD2 as D (5 bases). This receptor was taken from a man aged 55-75 years with active or convalescent COVID-19. For the CDR3, the DNA is TGTGCCAGCAGTTACTTGGGAGACACAGATACGCAGTATTTT. It encodes CASSYLGDTDTQYF.